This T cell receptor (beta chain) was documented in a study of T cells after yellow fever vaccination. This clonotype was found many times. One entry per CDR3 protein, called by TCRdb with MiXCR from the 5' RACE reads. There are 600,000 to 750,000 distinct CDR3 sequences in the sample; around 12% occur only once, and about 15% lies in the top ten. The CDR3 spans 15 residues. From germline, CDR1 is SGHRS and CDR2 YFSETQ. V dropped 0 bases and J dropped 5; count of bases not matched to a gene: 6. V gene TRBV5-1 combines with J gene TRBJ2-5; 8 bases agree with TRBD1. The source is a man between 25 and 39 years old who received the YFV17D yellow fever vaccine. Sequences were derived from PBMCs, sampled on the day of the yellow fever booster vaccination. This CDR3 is CASSLAQGARETQYF. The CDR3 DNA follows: TGCGCCAGCAGCTTGGCTCAGGGGGCAAGGGAGACCCAGTACTTC.